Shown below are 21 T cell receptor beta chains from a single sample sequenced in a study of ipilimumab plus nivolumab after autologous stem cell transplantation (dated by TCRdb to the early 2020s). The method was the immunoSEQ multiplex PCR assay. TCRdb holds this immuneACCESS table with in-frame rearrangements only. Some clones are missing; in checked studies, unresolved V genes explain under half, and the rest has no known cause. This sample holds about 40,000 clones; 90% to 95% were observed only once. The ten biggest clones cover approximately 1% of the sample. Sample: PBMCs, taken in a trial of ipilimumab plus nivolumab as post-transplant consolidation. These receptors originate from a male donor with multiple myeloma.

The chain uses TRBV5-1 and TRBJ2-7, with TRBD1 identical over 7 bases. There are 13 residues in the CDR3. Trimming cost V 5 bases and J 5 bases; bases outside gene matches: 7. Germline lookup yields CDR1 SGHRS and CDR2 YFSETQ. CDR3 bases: TGCGCCAGCAGAGGGGGCCGGAGGAACGAGCAGTACTTC. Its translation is CASRGGRRNEQYF.

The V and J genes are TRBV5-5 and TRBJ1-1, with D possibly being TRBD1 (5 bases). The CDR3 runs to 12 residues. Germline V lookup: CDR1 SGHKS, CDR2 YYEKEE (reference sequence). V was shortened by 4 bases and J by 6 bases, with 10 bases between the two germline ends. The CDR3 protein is CASSRGVSEAFF. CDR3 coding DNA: TGTGCCAGCAGCCGAGGGGTGTCTGAAGCTTTCTTT. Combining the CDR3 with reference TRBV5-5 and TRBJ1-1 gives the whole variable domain DAGVTQSPTHLIKTRGQQVTLRCSPISGHKSVSWYQQVLGQGPQFIFQYYEKEERGRGNFPDRFSARQFPNYSSELNVNALLLGDSALYLCASSRGVSEAFFGQGTRLTVV.

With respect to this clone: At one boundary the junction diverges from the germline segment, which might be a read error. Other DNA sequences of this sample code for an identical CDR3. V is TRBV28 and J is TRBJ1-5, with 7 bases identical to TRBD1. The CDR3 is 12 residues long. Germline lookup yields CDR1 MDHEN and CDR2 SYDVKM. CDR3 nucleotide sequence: TGTGCCAGCAACGACAGGGTTCAGCCCCAACATTTT. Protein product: CASNDRVQPQHF.

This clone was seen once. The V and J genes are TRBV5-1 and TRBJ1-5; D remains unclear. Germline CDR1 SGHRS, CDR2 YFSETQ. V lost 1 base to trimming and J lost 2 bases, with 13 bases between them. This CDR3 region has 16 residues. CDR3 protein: CASSLYGDFGNQPQHF. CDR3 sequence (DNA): TGCGCCAGCAGCTTGTATGGGGATTTTGGCAATCAGCCCCAGCATTTT.

CDR3 sequence reads: CASSLWAVYTRDTEAFF. The DNA of the CDR3 is TGTGCCAGCAGCTTGTGGGCAGTATATACCCGAGACACTGAAGCTTTCTTT. The genes are TRBV5-6 and TRBJ1-1, with D uncertain. V was cut by 1 base and J by 3 bases, with 19 bases left in between. From germline, CDR1 is SGHDT and CDR2 YYEEEE. This CDR3 spans 17 amino acids.

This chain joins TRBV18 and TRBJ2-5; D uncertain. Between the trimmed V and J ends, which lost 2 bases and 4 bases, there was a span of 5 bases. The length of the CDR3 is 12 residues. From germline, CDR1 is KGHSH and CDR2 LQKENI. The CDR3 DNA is TGTGCCAGCTCACCAGGGGTAGAGACCCAGTACTTC. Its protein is CASSPGVETQYF.

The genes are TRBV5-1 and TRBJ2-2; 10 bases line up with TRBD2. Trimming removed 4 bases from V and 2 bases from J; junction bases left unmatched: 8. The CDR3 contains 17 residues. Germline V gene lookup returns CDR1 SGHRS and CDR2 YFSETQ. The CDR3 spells CASSRTLAGVNTGELFF. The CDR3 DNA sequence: TGCGCCAGCAGCCGTACCCTAGCGGGGGTTAACACCGGGGAGCTGTTTTTT.

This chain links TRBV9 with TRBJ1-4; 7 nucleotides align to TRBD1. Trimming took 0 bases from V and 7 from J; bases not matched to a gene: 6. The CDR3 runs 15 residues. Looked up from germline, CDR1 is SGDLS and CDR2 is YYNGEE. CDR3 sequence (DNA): TGTGCCAGCAGCGTAGGAACAGGGGAGGCTGAAAAACTGTTTTTT. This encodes CASSVGTGEAEKLFF.

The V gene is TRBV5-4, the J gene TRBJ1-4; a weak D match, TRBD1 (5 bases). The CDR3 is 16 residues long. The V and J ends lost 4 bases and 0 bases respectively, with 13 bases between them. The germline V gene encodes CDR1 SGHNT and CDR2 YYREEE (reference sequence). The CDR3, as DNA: TGTGCCAGCAGCCGGGGACCGAGGGCAACTAATGAAAAACTGTTTTTT. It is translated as CASSRGPRATNEKLFF.

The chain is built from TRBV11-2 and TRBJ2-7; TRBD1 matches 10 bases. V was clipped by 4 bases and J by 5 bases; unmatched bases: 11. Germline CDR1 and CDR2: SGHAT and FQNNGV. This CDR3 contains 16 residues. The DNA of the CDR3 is TGTGCCAGCAGCTATAGGACAGGGGGAACTGTACACGAGCAGTACTTC. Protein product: CASSYRTGGTVHEQYF.

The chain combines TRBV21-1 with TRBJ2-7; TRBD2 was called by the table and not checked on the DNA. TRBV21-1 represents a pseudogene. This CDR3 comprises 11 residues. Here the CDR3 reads CASSKARPAFF. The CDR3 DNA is TGTGCCAGCAGCAAAGCGAGGCCAGCGTTCTTC.

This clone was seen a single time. This chain's CDR3 is CASSQRGSGKNIQYF. The CDR3 DNA follows: TGTGCCAGCAGCCAACGAGGGTCCGGCAAAAACATTCAGTACTTC. The chain links TRBV5-8 to TRBJ2-4; tentatively, D is TRBD2 (5 bases). This CDR3 spans 15 amino acids. Germline V gene lookup returns CDR1 SGHTS and CDR2 YDEGEE. V was shortened by 4 bases and J by 3 bases, with 14 bases between the two germline ends.

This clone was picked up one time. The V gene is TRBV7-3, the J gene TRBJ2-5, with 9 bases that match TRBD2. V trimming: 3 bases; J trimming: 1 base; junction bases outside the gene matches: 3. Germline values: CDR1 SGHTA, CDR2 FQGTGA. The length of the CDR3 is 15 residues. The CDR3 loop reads CASSLGGGVQETQYF. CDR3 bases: TGTGCCAGCAGCTTGGGCGGGGGGGTCCAAGAGACCCAGTACTTC.

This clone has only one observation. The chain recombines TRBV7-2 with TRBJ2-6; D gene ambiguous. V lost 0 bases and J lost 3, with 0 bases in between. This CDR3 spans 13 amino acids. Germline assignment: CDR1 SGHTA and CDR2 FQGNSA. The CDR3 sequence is CASSLAGANVLTF. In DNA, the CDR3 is TGTGCCAGCAGCTTAGCTGGGGCCAACGTCCTGACTTTC. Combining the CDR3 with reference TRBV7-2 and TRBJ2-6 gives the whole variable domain GAGVSQSPSNKVTEKGKDVELRCDPISGHTALYWYRQSLGQGLEFLIYFQGNSAPDKSGLPSDRFSAERTGGSVSTLTIQRTQQEDSAVYLCASSLAGANVLTFGAGSRLTVL.

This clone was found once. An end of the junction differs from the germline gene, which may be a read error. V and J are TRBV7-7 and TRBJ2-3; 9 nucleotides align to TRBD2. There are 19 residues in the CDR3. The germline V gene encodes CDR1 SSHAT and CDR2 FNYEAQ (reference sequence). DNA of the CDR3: TGTGCTAGCAGCTTAGGCCCTGCGGGGGGGGGTGCTAGCACAGATACGCAGTATTTT. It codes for CASSLGPAGGGASTDTQYF.

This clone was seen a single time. CDR3 sequence: CASRKGSGEGRIGELFF. DNA of the CDR3: TGTGCCAGTAGGAAAGGGTCGGGGGAGGGCCGAATCGGGGAGCTGTTTTTT. The chain employs TRBV19 and TRBJ2-2; 7 bases are a match to TRBD2. This CDR3 has 17 residues. Germline V gene data show CDR1 as LNHDA and CDR2 as SQIVND (reference sequence). With V trimmed by 6 bases and J by 7 bases, 17 bases remained unmatched.

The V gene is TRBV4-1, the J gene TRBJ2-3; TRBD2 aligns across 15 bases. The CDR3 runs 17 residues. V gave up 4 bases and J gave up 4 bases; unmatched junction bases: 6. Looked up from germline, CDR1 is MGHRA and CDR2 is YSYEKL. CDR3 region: CASSPGGLAGGADTQYF. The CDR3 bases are TGCGCCAGCAGCCCAGGCGGACTAGCGGGAGGGGCAGATACGCAGTATTTT.

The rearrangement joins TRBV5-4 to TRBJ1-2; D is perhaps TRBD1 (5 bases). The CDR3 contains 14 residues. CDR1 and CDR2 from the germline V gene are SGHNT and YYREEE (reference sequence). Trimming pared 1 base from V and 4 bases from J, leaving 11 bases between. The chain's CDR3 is CASSLQGIVYGYTF. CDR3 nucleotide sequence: TGTGCCAGCAGCTTGCAGGGTATCGTCTATGGCTACACCTTC.

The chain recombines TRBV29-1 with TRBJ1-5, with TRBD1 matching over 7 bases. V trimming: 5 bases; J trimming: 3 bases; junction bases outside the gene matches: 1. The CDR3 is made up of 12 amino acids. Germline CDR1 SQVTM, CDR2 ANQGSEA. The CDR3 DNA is TGCAGCGTTAGGGGGCCCAATCAGCCCCAGCATTTT. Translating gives CSVRGPNQPQHF.

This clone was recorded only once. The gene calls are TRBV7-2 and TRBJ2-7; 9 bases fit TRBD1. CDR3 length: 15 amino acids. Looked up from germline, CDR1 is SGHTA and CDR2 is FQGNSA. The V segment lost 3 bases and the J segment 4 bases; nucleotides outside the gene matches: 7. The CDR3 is CASSFGQGMGYEQYF. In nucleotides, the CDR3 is TGTGCCAGCAGCTTCGGACAGGGGATGGGATACGAGCAGTACTTC.

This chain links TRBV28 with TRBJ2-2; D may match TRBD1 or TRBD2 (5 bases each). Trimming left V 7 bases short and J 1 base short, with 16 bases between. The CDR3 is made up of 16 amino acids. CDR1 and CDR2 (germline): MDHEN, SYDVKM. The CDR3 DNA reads TGTGCCAGCATTTATACCCGGGACCTGAACACCGGGGAGCTGTTTTTT. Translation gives CASIYTRDLNTGELFF.